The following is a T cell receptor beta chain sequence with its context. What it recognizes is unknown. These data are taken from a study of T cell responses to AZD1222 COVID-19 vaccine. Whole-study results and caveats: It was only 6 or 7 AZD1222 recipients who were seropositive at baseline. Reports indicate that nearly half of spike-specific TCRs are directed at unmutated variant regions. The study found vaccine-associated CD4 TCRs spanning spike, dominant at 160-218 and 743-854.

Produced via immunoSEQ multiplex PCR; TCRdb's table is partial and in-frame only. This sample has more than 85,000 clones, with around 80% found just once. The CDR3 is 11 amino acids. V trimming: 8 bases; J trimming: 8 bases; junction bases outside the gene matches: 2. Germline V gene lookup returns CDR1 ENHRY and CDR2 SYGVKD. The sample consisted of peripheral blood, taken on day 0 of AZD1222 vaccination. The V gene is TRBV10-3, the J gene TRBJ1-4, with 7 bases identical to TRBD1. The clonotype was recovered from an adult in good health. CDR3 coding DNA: TGTGCCATCGGGACAGAGGAAAAACTGTTTTTT. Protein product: CAIGTEEKLFF.